This entry describes one T cell receptor beta chain. This entry belongs to a study of blood T cell repertoires in COVID-19. Turning to the study itself: COVID-19 samples from acute and convalescent phases originated in the United States, Italy and Spain.

CDR1 SEHNR and CDR2 FQNEAQ come from the germline V gene (reference sequence). CDR3 length: 13 residues. The V gene end was trimmed by 5 bases and the J gene end by 9 bases; junction bases not matched to a gene: 6. The repertoire was sequenced with immunoSEQ multiplex PCR; TCRdb's copy has only in-frame clones and lacks some. Counted here are about 210,000 clones, roughly 88% occurring once; the ten biggest clones make up around 9.5%. The chain couples TRBV7-9 to TRBJ2-1; 8 bases fit TRBD2. This receptor was taken from a man aged 50 to 60 with active or convalescent COVID-19. The specimen was peripheral blood. This CDR3 reads CASSRGGAAEQFF. Written as DNA, the CDR3 is TGTGCCAGCAGCCGGGGGGGGGCGGCTGAGCAGTTCTTC.